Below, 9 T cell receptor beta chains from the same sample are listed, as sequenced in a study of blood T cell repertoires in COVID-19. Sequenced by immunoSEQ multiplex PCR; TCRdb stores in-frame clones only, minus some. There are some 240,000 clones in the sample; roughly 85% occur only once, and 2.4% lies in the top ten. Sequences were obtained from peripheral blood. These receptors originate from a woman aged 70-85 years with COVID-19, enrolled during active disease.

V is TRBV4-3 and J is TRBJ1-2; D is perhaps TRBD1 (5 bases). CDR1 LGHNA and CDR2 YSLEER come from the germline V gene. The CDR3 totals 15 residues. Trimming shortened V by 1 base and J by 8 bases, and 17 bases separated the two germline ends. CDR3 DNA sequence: TGCGCCAGCAGCCAAGGCGGGACTCCCGAGCGGGGCTACACCTTC. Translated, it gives CASSQGGTPERGYTF.

The CDR3 DNA reads as TGTGCCAGCAGCTTACTGCGGGAGTACAATGAGCAGTTCTTC. Amino acid sequence: CASSLLREYNEQFF. The rearrangement links TRBV11-2 to TRBJ2-1, with 7 bases matching TRBD2. The CDR3 totals 14 residues. V lost 2 bases to trimming and J lost 4 bases; unmatched junction nucleotides: 2. Germline V gene sequence: CDR1 SGHAT, CDR2 FQNNGV.

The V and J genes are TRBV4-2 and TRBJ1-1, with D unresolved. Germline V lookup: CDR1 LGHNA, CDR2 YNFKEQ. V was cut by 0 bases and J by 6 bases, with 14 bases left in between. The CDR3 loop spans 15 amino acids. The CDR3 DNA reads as TGTGCCAGCAGCCAAGATTGGGGAGGGAGGGCTGAAGCTTTCTTT. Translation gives CASSQDWGGRAEAFF.

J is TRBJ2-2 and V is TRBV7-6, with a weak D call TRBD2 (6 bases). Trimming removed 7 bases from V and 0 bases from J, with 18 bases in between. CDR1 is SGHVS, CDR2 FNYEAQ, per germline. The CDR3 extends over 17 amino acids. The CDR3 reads CASNSPPLAANTGELFF. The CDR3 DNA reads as TGTGCCAGCAACTCTCCTCCACTAGCAGCGAACACCGGGGAGCTGTTTTTT.

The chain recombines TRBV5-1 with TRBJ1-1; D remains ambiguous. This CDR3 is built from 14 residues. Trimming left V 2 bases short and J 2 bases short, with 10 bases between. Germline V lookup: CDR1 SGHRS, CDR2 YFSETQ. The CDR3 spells CASSFTGINTEAFF. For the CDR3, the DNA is TGCGCCAGCAGCTTTACGGGAATTAACACTGAAGCTTTCTTT.

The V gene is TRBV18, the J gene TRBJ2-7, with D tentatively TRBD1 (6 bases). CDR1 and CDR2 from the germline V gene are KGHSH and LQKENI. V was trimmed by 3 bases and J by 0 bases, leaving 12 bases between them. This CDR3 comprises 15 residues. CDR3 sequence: CASSPGHDFSYEQYF. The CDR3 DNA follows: TGTGCCAGCTCACCGGGACACGACTTCTCCTACGAGCAGTACTTC.

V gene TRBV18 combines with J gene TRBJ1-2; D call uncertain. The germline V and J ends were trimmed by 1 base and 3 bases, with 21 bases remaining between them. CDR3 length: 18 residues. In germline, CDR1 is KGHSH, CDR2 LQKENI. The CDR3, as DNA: TGTGCCAGCTCACCACAGAAGGTGCAGGTCGGGGTTTACTATGGCTACACCTTC. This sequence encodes CASSPQKVQVGVYYGYTF.

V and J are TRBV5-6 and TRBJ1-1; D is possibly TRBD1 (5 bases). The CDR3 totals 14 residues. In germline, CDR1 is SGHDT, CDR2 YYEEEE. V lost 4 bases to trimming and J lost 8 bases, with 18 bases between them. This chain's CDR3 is CASSHGDRPSEAFF. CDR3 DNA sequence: TGTGCCAGCAGCCACGGTGACAGACCTTCCGAAGCTTTCTTT.

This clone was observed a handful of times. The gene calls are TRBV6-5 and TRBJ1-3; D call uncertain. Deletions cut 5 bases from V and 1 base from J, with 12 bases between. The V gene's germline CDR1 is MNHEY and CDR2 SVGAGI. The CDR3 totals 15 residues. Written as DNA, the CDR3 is TGTGCCAGCAGTCCCCGACCGGGTTCTGGAAACACCATATATTTT. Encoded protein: CASSPRPGSGNTIYF.